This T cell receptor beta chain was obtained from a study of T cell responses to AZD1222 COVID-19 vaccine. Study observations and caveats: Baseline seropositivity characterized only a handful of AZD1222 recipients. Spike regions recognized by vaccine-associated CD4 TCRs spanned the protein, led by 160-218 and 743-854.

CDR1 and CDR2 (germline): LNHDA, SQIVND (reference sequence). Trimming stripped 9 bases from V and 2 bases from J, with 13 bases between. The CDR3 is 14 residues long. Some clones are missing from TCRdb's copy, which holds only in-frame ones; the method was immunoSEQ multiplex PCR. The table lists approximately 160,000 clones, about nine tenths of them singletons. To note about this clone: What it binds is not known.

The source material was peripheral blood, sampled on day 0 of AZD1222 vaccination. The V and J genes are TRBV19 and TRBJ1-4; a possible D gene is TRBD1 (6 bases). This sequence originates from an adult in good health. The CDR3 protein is CARKSGGTNEKLFF. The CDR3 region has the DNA TGTGCCAGAAAGTCGGGGGGCACTAATGAAAAACTGTTTTTT.